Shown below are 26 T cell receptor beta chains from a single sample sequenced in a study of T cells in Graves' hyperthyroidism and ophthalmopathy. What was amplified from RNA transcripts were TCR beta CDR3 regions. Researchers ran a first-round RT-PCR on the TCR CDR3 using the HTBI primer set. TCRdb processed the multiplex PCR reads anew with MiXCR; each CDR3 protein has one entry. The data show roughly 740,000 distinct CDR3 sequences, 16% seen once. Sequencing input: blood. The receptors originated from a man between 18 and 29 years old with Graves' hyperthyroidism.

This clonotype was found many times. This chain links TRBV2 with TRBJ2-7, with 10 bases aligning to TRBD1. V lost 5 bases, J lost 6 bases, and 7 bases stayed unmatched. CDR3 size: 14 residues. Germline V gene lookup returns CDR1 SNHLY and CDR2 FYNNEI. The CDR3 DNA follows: TGTGCCAGCAGTTCGCGGACAGGGGGAGGCGAGCAGTACTTC. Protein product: CASSSRTGGGEQYF. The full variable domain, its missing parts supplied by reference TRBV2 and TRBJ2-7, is EPEVTQTPSHQVTQMGQEVILRCVPISNHLYFYWYRQILGQKVEFLVSFYNNEISEKSEIFDDQFSVERPDGSNFTLKIRSTKLEDSAMYFCASSSRTGGGEQYFGPGTRLTVT.

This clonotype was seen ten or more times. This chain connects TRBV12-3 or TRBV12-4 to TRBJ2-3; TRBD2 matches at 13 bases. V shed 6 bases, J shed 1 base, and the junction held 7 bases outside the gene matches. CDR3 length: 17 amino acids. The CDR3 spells CASSLLAGGPGTDTQYF. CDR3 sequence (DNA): TGTGCCAGCAGCTTACTAGCGGGAGGGCCGGGCACAGATACGCAGTATTTT.

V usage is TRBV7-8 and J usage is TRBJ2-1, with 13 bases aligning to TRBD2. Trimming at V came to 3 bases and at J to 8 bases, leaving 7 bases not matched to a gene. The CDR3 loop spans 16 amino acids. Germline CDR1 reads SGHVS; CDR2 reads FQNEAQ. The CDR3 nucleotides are TGTGCCAGCAGCTTGACTAGCGGGAGGTCCCTCCATGAGCAGTTCTTC. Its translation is CASSLTSGRSLHEQFF.

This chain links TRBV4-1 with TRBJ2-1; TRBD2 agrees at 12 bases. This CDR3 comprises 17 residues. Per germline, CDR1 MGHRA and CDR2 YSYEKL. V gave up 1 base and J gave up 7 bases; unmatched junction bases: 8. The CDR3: CASSQGPLTSGRNEQFF. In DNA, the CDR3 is TGCGCCAGCAGCCAAGGACCATTGACTAGCGGGAGAAATGAGCAGTTCTTC.

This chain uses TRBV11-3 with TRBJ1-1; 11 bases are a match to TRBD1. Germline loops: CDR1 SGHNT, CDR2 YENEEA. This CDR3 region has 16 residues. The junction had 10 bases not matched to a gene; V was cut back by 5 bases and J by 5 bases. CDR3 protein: CASSARTGGKGTEAFF. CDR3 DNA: TGTGCCAGCAGCGCCCGGACAGGGGGCAAAGGGACTGAAGCTTTCTTT.

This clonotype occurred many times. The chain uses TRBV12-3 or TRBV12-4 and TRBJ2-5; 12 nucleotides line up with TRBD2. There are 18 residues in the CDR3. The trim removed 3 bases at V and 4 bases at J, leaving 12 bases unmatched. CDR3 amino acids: CASSLSGLAGGPAETQYF. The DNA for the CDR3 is TGTGCCAGCAGTTTGTCGGGGCTAGCGGGAGGGCCGGCAGAGACCCAGTACTTC.

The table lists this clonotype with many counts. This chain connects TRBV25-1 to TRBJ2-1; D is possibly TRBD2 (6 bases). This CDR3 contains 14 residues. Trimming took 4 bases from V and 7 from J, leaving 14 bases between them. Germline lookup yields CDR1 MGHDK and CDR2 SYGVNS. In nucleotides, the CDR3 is TGTGCCAGCAGTGCATGGGACTCCGGTAATGAGCAGTTCTTC. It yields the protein CASSAWDSGNEQFF.

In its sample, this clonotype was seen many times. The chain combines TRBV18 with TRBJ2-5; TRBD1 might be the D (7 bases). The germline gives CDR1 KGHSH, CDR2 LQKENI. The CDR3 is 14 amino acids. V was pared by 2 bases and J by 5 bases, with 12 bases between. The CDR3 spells CASSPSGGTETQYF. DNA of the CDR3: TGTGCCAGCTCACCATCAGGGGGGACGGAGACCCAGTACTTC. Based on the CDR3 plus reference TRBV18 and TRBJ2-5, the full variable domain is NAGVMQNPRHLVRRRGQEARLRCSPMKGHSHVYWYRQLPEEGLKFMVYLQKENIIDESGMPKERFSAEFPKEGPSILRIQQVVRGDSAAYFCASSPSGGTETQYFGPGTRLLVL.

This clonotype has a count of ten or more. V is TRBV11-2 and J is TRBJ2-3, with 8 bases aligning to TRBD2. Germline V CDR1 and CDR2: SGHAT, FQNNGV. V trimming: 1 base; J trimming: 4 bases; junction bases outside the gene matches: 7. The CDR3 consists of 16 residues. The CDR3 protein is CASSLVAGGRADTQYF. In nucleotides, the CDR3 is TGTGCCAGCAGCTTAGTTGCGGGAGGAAGGGCAGATACGCAGTATTTT.

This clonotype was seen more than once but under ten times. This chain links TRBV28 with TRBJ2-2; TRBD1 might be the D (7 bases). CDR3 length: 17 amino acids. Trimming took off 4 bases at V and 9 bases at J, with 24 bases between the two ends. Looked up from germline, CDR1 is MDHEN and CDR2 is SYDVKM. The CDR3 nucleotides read TGTGCCAGCAGTTCGCAGGGGGGCGGGGTAGATACCCGGGAGCTGTTTTTT. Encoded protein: CASSSQGGGVDTRELFF.

In DNA form, the CDR3 reads TGTGCCAGTAGACGCGGACTAGCGGGAGGGGCCACCGGGGAGCTGTTTTTT. Residues: CASRRGLAGGATGELFF. The genes are TRBV19 and TRBJ2-2; 15 bases align to TRBD2. The germline gives CDR1 LNHDA, CDR2 SQIVND (reference sequence). The CDR3 has 17 residues. The ends lost 6 bases at V and 4 bases at J; junction bases unmatched: 6.

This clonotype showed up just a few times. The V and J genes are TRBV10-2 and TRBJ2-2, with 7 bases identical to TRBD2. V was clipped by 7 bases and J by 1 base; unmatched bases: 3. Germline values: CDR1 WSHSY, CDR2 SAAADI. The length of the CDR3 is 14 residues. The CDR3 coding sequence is TGCGCCAGCATTGCTAGCGGGAACACCGGGGAGCTGTTTTTT. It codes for CASIASGNTGELFF.

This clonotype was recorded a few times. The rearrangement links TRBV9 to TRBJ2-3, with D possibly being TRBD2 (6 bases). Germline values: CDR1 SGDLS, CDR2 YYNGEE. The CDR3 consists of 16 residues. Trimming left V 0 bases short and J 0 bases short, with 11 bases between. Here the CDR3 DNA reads TGTGCCAGCAGCGTAGCTAGTAGCGGTAGCACAGATACGCAGTATTTT. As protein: CASSVASSGSTDTQYF. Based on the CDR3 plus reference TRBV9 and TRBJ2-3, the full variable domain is DSGVTQTPKHLITATGQRVTLRCSPRSGDLSVYWYQQSLDQGLQFLIQYYNGEERAKGNILERFSAQQFPDLHSELNLSSLELGDSALYFCASSVASSGSTDTQYFGPGTRLTVL.

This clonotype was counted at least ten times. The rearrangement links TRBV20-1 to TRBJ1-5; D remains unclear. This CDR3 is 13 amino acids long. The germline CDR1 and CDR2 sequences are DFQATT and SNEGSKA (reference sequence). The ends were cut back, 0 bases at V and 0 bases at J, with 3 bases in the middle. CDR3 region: CSARDNSNQPQHF. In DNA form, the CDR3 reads TGCAGTGCTAGAGACAATAGCAATCAGCCCCAGCATTTT.

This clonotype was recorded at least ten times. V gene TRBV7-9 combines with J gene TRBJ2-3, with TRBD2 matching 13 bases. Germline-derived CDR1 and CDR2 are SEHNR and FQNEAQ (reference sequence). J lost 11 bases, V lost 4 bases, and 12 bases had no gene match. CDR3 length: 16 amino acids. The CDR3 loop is CASSSRLAGGERVQYF. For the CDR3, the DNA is TGTGCCAGCAGCTCCCGACTAGCGGGAGGAGAAAGGGTGCAGTATTTT.

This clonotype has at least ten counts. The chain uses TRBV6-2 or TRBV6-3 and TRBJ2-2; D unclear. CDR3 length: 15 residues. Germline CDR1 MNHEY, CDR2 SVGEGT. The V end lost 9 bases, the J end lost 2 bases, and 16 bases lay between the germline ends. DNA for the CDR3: TGTGCCAGTGGAGTGCGTAGGCAAAACACCGGGGAGCTGTTTTTT. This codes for CASGVRRQNTGELFF.

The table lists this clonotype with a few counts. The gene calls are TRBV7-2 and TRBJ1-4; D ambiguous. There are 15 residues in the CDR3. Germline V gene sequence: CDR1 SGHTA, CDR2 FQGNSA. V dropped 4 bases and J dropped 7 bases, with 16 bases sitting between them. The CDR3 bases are TGTGCCAGCAGCTCTGTGTCGGGGTACGGTGAAAAACTGTTTTTT. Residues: CASSSVSGYGEKLFF.

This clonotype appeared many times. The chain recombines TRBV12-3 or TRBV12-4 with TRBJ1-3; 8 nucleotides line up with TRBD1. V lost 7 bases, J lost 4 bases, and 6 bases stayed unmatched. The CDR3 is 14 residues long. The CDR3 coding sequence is TGTGCCAGCACCCGACAGGGGACGGGAAACACCATATATTTT. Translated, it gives CASTRQGTGNTIYF.

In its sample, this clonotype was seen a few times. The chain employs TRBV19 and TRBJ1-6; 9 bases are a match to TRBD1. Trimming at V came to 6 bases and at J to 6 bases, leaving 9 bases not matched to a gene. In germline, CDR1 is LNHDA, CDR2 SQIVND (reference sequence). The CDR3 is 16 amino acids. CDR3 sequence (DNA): TGTGCCAGTAGGATCGGGACAGGGAGTCCTAATTCACCCCTCCACTTT. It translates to CASRIGTGSPNSPLHF.

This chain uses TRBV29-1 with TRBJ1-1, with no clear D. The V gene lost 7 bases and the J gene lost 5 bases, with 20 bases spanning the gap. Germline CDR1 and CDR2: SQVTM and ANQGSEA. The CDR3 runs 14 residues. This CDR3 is CSAHSDRTVTEAFF. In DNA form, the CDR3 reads TGCAGCGCTCACTCCGACCGGACGGTGACTGAAGCTTTCTTT.

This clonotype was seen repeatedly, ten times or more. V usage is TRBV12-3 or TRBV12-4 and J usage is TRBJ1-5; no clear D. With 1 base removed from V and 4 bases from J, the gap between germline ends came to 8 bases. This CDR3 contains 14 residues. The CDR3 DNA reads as TGTGCCAGCAGTTTAGGCTCCCGGAATCAGCCCCAGCATTTT. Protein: CASSLGSRNQPQHF.

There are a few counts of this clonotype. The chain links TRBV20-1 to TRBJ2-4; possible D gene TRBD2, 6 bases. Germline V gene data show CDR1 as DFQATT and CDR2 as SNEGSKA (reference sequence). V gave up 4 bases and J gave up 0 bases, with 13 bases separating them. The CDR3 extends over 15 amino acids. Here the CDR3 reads CSAKGRDLAKNIQYF. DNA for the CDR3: TGCAGTGCTAAGGGACGGGACTTAGCCAAAAACATTCAGTACTTC.

CDR3 sequence (DNA): TGTGCCAGCAGCCAGATGAAGGCTGACAGGTTAATCGCCTACGAGCAGTACTTC. This translates into CASSQMKADRLIAYEQYF. J is TRBJ2-7 and V is TRBV14, with a weak D call TRBD1 (6 bases). Germline values: CDR1 SGHDN, CDR2 FVKESK. The V end lost 3 bases, the J end lost 2 bases, and 23 bases lay between the germline ends. CDR3 length: 18 residues. The full variable domain, with the rest looked up from reference TRBV14 and TRBJ2-7, is EAGVTQFPSHSVIEKGQTVTLRCDPISGHDNLYWYRRVMGKEIKFLLHFVKESKQDESGMPNNRFLAERTGGTYSTLKVQPAELEDSGVYFCASSQMKADRLIAYEQYFGPGTRLTVT.

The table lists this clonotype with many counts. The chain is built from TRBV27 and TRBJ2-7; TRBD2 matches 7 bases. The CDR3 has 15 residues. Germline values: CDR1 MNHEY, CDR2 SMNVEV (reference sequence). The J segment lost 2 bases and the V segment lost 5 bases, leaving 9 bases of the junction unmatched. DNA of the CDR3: TGTGCCAGCAGTGCCCCCGGGAGGATAGCCTACGAGCAGTACTTC. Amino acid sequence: CASSAPGRIAYEQYF.

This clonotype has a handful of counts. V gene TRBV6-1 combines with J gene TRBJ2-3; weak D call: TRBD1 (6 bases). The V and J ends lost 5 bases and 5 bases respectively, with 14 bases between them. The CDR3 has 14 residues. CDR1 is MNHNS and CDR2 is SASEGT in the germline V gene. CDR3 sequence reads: CASSLQGRGDTQYF. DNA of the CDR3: TGTGCCAGCAGTCTACAGGGCCGAGGAGATACGCAGTATTTT.

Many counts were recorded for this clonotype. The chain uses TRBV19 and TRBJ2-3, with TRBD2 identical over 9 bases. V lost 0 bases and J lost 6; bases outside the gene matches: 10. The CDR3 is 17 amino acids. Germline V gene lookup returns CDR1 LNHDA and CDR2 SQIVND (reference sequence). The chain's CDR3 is CASSIDGVAGVEDTQYF. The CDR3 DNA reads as TGTGCCAGTAGTATAGATGGGGTAGCGGGAGTGGAGGATACGCAGTATTTT.